The 8 T cell receptor beta chains given below trace back to one sample, sequenced in a study of shared clonotypes between healthy human individuals. Profiling relied on immunoSEQ multiplex PCR, and the TCRdb table lists in-frame clones only, not all of them. The sample lists 2 million to 2.5 million clones, 93% occurring once. CD45RO-negative CD8 cells positively selected for CCR7 made up the naive population, which excluded terminally differentiated effector memory CD45RA+ cells. The sequenced sample was naive CD8+ T cells from PBMCs. The receptors come from a man aged 18 to 35 in good health. Some clones in this sample may be carry-over from other donors' samples.

The chain links TRBV28 to TRBJ2-7; unclear D gene. The CDR3 consists of 13 residues. Germline-derived CDR1 and CDR2 are MDHEN and SYDVKM. V lost 6 bases to trimming and J lost 3 bases, with 12 bases between them. In nucleotides, the CDR3 is TGTGCCAGCAGGTTCAACAGAGACTACGAGCAGTACTTC. It codes for CASRFNRDYEQYF.

The chain recombines TRBV9 with TRBJ2-6; TRBD2 might be the D (5 bases). The length of the CDR3 is 13 residues. V dropped 3 bases and J dropped 4 bases, with 5 bases sitting between them. Per germline, CDR1 SGDLS and CDR2 YYNGEE. The CDR3 DNA is TGTGCCAGCAGCGCGGGAGGGGCCAACGTCCTGACTTTC. The encoded protein is CASSAGGANVLTF.

A remark on this clone: The sample has other DNA sequences that encode this CDR3 too. The V gene is TRBV7-9, the J gene TRBJ2-7, with 7 bases fitting TRBD1. Trimming cost V 6 bases and J 0 bases; bases outside gene matches: 2. Germline values: CDR1 SEHNR, CDR2 FQNEAQ (reference sequence). This CDR3 spans 13 amino acids. For the CDR3, the DNA is TGTGCCAGCAGGGGGGACAGCTCCTACGAGCAGTACTTC. This sequence encodes CASRGDSSYEQYF.

A single count supports this clone. The chain combines TRBV29-1 with TRBJ2-7; 8 bases map to TRBD1. There are 13 residues in the CDR3. The germline gives CDR1 SQVTM, CDR2 ANQGSEA. With V trimmed by 6 bases and J by 7 bases, 11 bases remained unmatched. The CDR3 spells CSVGPGDRIEQYF. The CDR3, as DNA: TGCAGCGTGGGACCCGGGGACAGGATAGAGCAGTACTTC.

The rearrangement links TRBV19 to TRBJ2-5; D gene uncertain. V was shortened by 3 bases and J by 3 bases, with 2 bases between the two germline ends. The germline V gene encodes CDR1 LNHDA and CDR2 SQIVND (reference sequence). This CDR3 is built from 11 residues. The DNA of the CDR3 is TGTGCCAGTAGTATGGAAGAGACCCAGTACTTC. Translating gives CASSMEETQYF.

Comments on this clone: This sample also contains other DNA sequences that code for the same CDR3. The J gene is TRBJ2-7, the V gene TRBV5-6; TRBD2 matches 12 bases. The germline CDR1 and CDR2 sequences are SGHDT and YYEEEE. CDR3 length: 14 residues. With V trimmed by 2 bases and J by 4 bases, 1 base remained unmatched. The CDR3 spells CASSFGTSGYEQYF. The CDR3 nucleotides read TGTGCCAGCAGCTTCGGGACTAGCGGGTACGAGCAGTACTTC.

This sequence joins TRBV5-4 and TRBJ1-2; maybe TRBD1 (6 bases). The CDR3 is 14 residues long. The germline V gene has CDR1 SGHNT and CDR2 YYREEE (reference sequence). V was pared by 0 bases and J by 5 bases, with 11 bases between. The CDR3 is CASSLGGRGYGYTF. Written as DNA, the CDR3 is TGTGCCAGCAGCTTGGGGGGCAGGGGTTATGGCTACACCTTC.

On this clone: Within the sample, other DNA sequences also encode this same CDR3. The CDR3 DNA follows: TGTGCCAGCAGCGTAGTGTCTAGTGAGCAGTTCTTC. Encoded protein: CASSVVSSEQFF. The chain links TRBV9 to TRBJ2-1; unclear D gene. V gave up 0 bases and J gave up 9 bases, with 7 bases separating them. The CDR3 sequence is 12 residues long. The germline V gene encodes CDR1 SGDLS and CDR2 YYNGEE.